This is a list of T cell receptor beta chains from one sample in a study of early T cells in non-severe SARS-CoV-2 infection. TCRdb fed the 5' RACE reads into MiXCR, producing one record per CDR3 protein. The sample has tens of thousands of distinct CDR3 sequences; roughly 4% are singletons. Sequenced sample: whole blood. Every receptor here comes from an adult who was a healthcare worker with PCR-confirmed SARS-CoV-2 infection or an uninfected control (not recorded which). The CDR3 runs from the conserved cysteine through the conserved F or W. D genes are given only for firm matches. Clone size, where shown, is once, few, many, or a class for clones that have expanded.

>-|-|TRBV5-1|TRBJ2-3
CASSLQASTDTQYF
TGCGCCAGCAGCTTACAGGCCAGCACAGATACGCAGTATTTT
>-|many|TRBV7-2|TRBJ2-1
CASSLAGRTEQFF
TGTGCCAGCAGCTTGGCGGGGCGCACTGAGCAGTTCTTC
>TRBD2|few|TRBV14|TRBJ2-3
CASSQNLAATDTQYF
TGTGCCAGCAGCCAGAATCTAGCGGCCACAGATACGCAGTATTTT
>-|many|TRBV7-9|TRBJ1-4
CASSLSSGNEKLFF
TGTGCCAGCAGCTTAAGTTCGGGAAATGAAAAACTGTTTTTT
>-|many|TRBV24-1|TRBJ2-3
CATSDFTDTQYF
TGTGCCACCAGTGATTTCACAGATACGCAGTATTTT
>-|many|TRBV12-3/TRBV12-4|TRBJ2-5
CASSAGFNQETQYF
TGTGCCAGCAGCGCGGGGTTCAACCAAGAGACCCAGTACTTC
>-|-|TRBV5-1|TRBJ2-7
CASSLDGGTSSYEQYF
TGCGCCAGCAGCTTGGATGGCGGGACGAGCTCCTACGAGCAGTACTTC
>-|many|TRBV10-3|TRBJ2-5
CAIGQTGSQETQYF
TGTGCCATCGGGCAAACAGGGTCCCAAGAGACCCAGTACTTC
>-|many|TRBV2|TRBJ2-2
CASSETGTGELFF
TGTGCCAGCAGTGAAACGGGAACCGGGGAGCTGTTTTTT
>TRBD2|-|TRBV27|TRBJ2-2
CASSPGGGLASTGELFF
TGTGCCAGCAGCCCGGGGGGGGGACTAGCGAGCACCGGGGAGCTGTTTTTT
>-|-|TRBV7-9|TRBJ2-3
CASSLGPDTQYF
TGTGCCAGCAGCCTCGGCCCAGATACGCAGTATTTT
>TRBD1|many|TRBV10-3|TRBJ2-7
CAISDGSGGFYEQYF
TGTGCCATCAGTGACGGGTCAGGGGGCTTCTACGAGCAGTACTTC
>-|few|TRBV20-1|TRBJ1-2
CSASGTQGDYGYTF
TGCAGTGCTTCCGGGACACAAGGAGACTATGGCTACACCTTC
>-|-|TRBV13|TRBJ2-4
CASSFNTENIQYF
TGTGCCAGCAGCTTCAACACCGAAAACATTCAGTACTTC
>TRBD2|many|TRBV29-1|TRBJ2-7
CSVEDRGTSGIEQYF
TGCAGCGTTGAAGATCGGGGGACTAGCGGGATCGAGCAGTACTTC
>-|many|TRBV7-8|TRBJ2-5
CASSPRTNQETQYF
TGTGCCAGCAGCCCTCGGACAAATCAAGAGACCCAGTACTTC
>-|many|TRBV20-1|TRBJ2-3
CSARGFDYNSTDTQYF
TGCAGTGCTAGAGGCTTCGACTACAATAGCACAGATACGCAGTATTTT
>-|few|TRBV29-1|TRBJ2-1
CSVEVITASYNEQFF
TGCAGCGTTGAAGTGATTACAGCCTCCTACAATGAGCAGTTCTTC
>-|many|TRBV9|TRBJ2-5
CASNRADQETQYF
TGTGCCAGCAACCGGGCAGACCAAGAGACCCAGTACTTC
>TRBD1|many|TRBV3-1|TRBJ2-5
CASSGTIRGWEETQYF
TGTGCCAGCAGCGGCACCATCAGGGGGTGGGAGGAGACCCAGTACTTC
>TRBD2|many|TRBV14|TRBJ2-3
CASSKLAGADTQYF
TGTGCCAGCAGCAAACTAGCGGGAGCAGATACGCAGTATTTT
>TRBD2|many|TRBV28|TRBJ2-1
CASSFLSGNHREQFF
TGTGCCAGCAGTTTTCTGAGCGGGAATCATCGTGAGCAGTTCTTC
>-|many|TRBV20-1|TRBJ2-7
CSARSPGAGSYEQYF
TGCAGTGCTCGCTCCCCGGGAGCGGGCTCCTACGAGCAGTACTTC
>-|few|TRBV7-2|TRBJ2-3
CASSTGRHRTDTQYF
TGTGCCAGCAGTACCGGGCGTCACCGCACAGATACGCAGTATTTT
>TRBD1|many|TRBV7-2|TRBJ2-7
CASRGQGGEQYF
TGTGCCAGCAGGGGACAGGGCGGCGAGCAGTACTTC
>-|many|TRBV20-1|TRBJ2-7
CSAMNSGLSYEQYF
TGCAGTGCTATGAATAGCGGACTCTCCTACGAGCAGTACTTC
>-|many|TRBV18|TRBJ1-6
CASSEGVWGSPLHF
TGTGCCAGCTCGGAGGGAGTTTGGGGTTCACCCCTCCACTTT
>-|many|TRBV20-1|TRBJ2-1
CSASSAYRSRDEQFF
TGCAGTGCCTCGTCCGCGTACCGATCGAGAGATGAGCAGTTCTTC
>TRBD1|many|TRBV29-1|TRBJ2-1
CSAGPGTGTNNEQFF
TGCAGCGCCGGACCCGGGACAGGGACTAACAATGAGCAGTTCTTC
>TRBD1|many|TRBV20-1|TRBJ2-7
CSAEDREAYEQYF
TGCAGTGCTGAGGACAGGGAGGCCTACGAGCAGTACTTC
>TRBD1|many|TRBV4-2|TRBJ1-2
CASSQGFGTGTDHGYTF
TGTGCCAGCAGCCAAGGCTTCGGCACCGGGACAGATCATGGCTACACCTTC
>-|few|TRBV30|TRBJ2-3
CAWSVLGGRPDTQYF
TGTGCCTGGAGTGTACTTGGGGGGAGGCCTGATACGCAGTATTTT
>-|medium-sized|TRBV6-2/TRBV6-3|TRBJ1-1
CASTQTGYTEAFF
TGTGCCAGCACCCAAACAGGGTACACTGAAGCTTTCTTT
>-|many|TRBV4-3|TRBJ2-4
CASSQDRNIQYF
TGCGCCAGCAGCCAAGATCGTAACATTCAGTACTTC
>-|few|TRBV7-2|TRBJ2-2
CASSLGMGARTGELFF
TGTGCCAGCAGCTTAGGAATGGGCGCCAGGACCGGGGAGCTGTTTTTT
>-|many|TRBV3-1|TRBJ2-1
CASSQDLRPREQFF
TGTGCCAGCAGCCAAGATCTTAGGCCCAGGGAGCAGTTCTTC
>-|many|TRBV24-1|TRBJ2-3
CATSDPVAITDTQYF
TGTGCCACCAGTGATCCGGTAGCTATCACAGATACGCAGTATTTT
>-|many|TRBV3-1|TRBJ2-4
CASSWQVGGKNIQYF
TGTGCCAGCAGTTGGCAGGTGGGGGGCAAAAACATTCAGTACTTC
>-|-|TRBV11-2|TRBJ2-1
CASSLDMAGFSYNEQFF
TGTGCCAGCAGCTTAGATATGGCCGGGTTCTCCTACAATGAGCAGTTCTTC
>-|many|TRBV19|TRBJ1-5
CASSLQSNQPQHF
TGTGCCAGTAGTCTGCAAAGCAATCAGCCCCAGCATTTT
>-|many|TRBV27|TRBJ2-3
CASSKRGSGIDTQYF
TGTGCCAGCAGTAAAAGGGGGAGCGGGATAGATACGCAGTATTTT
>TRBD1|-|TRBV5-4|TRBJ2-5
CASTRDRGFSPHQETQYF
TGTGCCAGCACCCGGGACAGGGGTTTTTCCCCGCACCAAGAGACCCAGTACTTC
>TRBD1|medium-sized|TRBV9|TRBJ2-7
CASSGDDRVLEQYF
TGTGCCAGCAGCGGAGATGACAGGGTCCTCGAGCAGTACTTC
>TRBD1|many|TRBV30|TRBJ1-2
CAWSVGQPNYGYTF
TGTGCCTGGAGTGTGGGACAGCCTAACTATGGCTACACCTTC
>-|many|TRBV20-1|TRBJ2-2
CSARHERNTGELFF
TGCAGTGCTAGACACGAAAGGAACACCGGGGAGCTGTTTTTT
>TRBD1|many|TRBV20-1|TRBJ2-1
CSARARDRFVHPEQFF
TGCAGTGCTAGAGCACGGGACAGGTTCGTGCATCCTGAGCAGTTCTTC
>-|many|TRBV5-1|TRBJ2-5
CASSLATRETQYF
TGCGCCAGCAGCTTGGCAACAAGGGAGACCCAGTACTTC
>TRBD2|many|TRBV7-2|TRBJ2-1
CASSLVGLGNEQFF
TGTGCCAGCAGCTTAGTGGGACTAGGAAATGAGCAGTTCTTC
>-|many|TRBV4-3|TRBJ1-2
CASSQAGFAYGYTF
TGCGCCAGCAGCCAAGCTGGGTTTGCCTATGGCTACACCTTC
>TRBD1|many|TRBV20-1|TRBJ2-1
CSADRPGQNEQFF
TGCAGTGCTGACAGACCGGGACAGAATGAGCAGTTCTTC
>-|many|TRBV4-1|TRBJ1-1
CASSQDRDTEAFF
TGCGCCAGCAGCCAAGACAGGGACACTGAAGCTTTCTTT
>-|-|TRBV4-3|TRBJ2-1
CASSQVGLGYNEQFF
TGCGCCAGCAGCCAAGTCGGTCTAGGATACAATGAGCAGTTCTTC